The rows below give T cell receptor beta chains drawn from one sample of a study of control samples from healthy donors and cancer patients. The method was immunoSEQ multiplex PCR; TCRdb's version includes in-frame clones alone and lacks a portion of them. The sample includes approximately 150,000 clones, around 94% of them seen just once. Sequencing input: blood. The source is a man in his forties in good health. Each CDR3 is given with its conserved first and last residue. A D gene is named only where the DNA matches it firmly. Only some rows state a clone size, as once, few, many or a class for expanded clones.

J gene: TRBJ2-7
clone size: once
V gene: TRBV5-6
D gene: TRBD1
CDR3 DNA: TGTGCCAGCAGTTTTGCAAACAGGGGGCTGAACGAGCAGTACTTC
CDR3 protein: CASSFANRGLNEQYF

J gene: TRBJ2-3
clone size: -
V gene: TRBV4-1
D gene: -
CDR3 DNA: TGCGCCAGCAGCCATACCGCAGATACGCAGTATTTT
CDR3 protein: CASSHTADTQYF

J gene: TRBJ2-1
clone size: -
V gene: TRBV2
D gene: -
CDR3 DNA: TGTGCCAGCAGTCCCGGACAGATAAGTCGGCTAGCGTTGAACAATGAGCAGTTCTTC
CDR3 protein: CASSPGQISRLALNNEQFF

J gene: TRBJ2-1
clone size: -
V gene: TRBV6-5
D gene: TRBD1
CDR3 DNA: TGTGCCAGCAGTCCCGGGACAGGGGATTACAATGAGCAGTTCTTC
CDR3 protein: CASSPGTGDYNEQFF

J gene: TRBJ1-6
clone size: once
V gene: TRBV6-4
D gene: -
CDR3 DNA: TGTGCCAGCAGTGACAATGTAGGGGGGACTTCACCCCTCCACTTT
CDR3 protein: CASSDNVGGTSPLHF

J gene: TRBJ2-7
clone size: -
V gene: TRBV11-2
D gene: TRBD1
CDR3 DNA: TGTGCCAGCAGCTTAGTTAGGGACAGGGGATACGAGCAGTACTTC
CDR3 protein: CASSLVRDRGYEQYF

J gene: TRBJ1-2
clone size: once
V gene: TRBV18
D gene: TRBD1
CDR3 DNA: TGTGCCAGCTCGCCTAGGACAGGGGAATATGGCTACACCTTC
CDR3 protein: CASSPRTGEYGYTF

J gene: TRBJ2-1
clone size: -
V gene: TRBV5-6
D gene: TRBD1
CDR3 DNA: TGTGCCAGCAGCTTGAATGGACAGGGTAGCCATGAGCAGTTCTTC
CDR3 protein: CASSLNGQGSHEQFF

J gene: TRBJ2-7
clone size: -
V gene: TRBV3-1/TRBV3-2
D gene: -
CDR3 DNA: TGTGCCAGCAGCCAAGAATTAATCCGAGACGAGCAGTACTTC
CDR3 protein: CASSQELIRDEQYF

J gene: TRBJ1-5
clone size: -
V gene: TRBV12-5
D gene: -
CDR3 DNA: TGTGCTAGTGGTTTAGGTTTAACGACCCGTGATCAGCCCCAGCATTTT
CDR3 protein: CASGLGLTTRDQPQHF

J gene: TRBJ2-2
clone size: few
V gene: TRBV24-1
D gene: -
CDR3 DNA: TGTGCCACCAGTGATTACCCGGGAACCGGGGAGCTGTTTTTT
CDR3 protein: CATSDYPGTGELFF

J gene: TRBJ1-5
clone size: -
V gene: TRBV9
D gene: -
CDR3 DNA: TGTGCCAGCAGCGTAGCTCCGCAGGGTGGTCAGCCCCAGCATTTT
CDR3 protein: CASSVAPQGGQPQHF

J gene: TRBJ2-1
clone size: -
V gene: TRBV28
D gene: TRBD1
CDR3 DNA: TGTGCCAGCAGTCCCGGGACAGAGAGGAATGAGCAGTTCTTC
CDR3 protein: CASSPGTERNEQFF

J gene: TRBJ1-5
clone size: -
V gene: TRBV30
D gene: -
CDR3 DNA: TGTGCCTGGAATCAACAGGGATTTCTTAAAGGTCAGCCCCAGCATTTT
CDR3 protein: CAWNQQGFLKGQPQHF

J gene: TRBJ2-6
clone size: -
V gene: TRBV18
D gene: -
CDR3 DNA: TGTGCCAGCTCACCGGCTGAGGCTGGGGCCAACGTCCTGACTTTC
CDR3 protein: CASSPAEAGANVLTF

J gene: TRBJ1-2
clone size: -
V gene: TRBV12-3/TRBV12-4
D gene: -
CDR3 DNA: TGTGCCAGCAGTTTATCCAGGGTCGCCGGCTACACCTTC
CDR3 protein: CASSLSRVAGYTF

J gene: TRBJ2-7
clone size: -
V gene: TRBV5-8
D gene: -
CDR3 DNA: TGTGCCAGCAGCTTGGAGGTTGAGGTCTACGAGCAGTACTTC
CDR3 protein: CASSLEVEVYEQYF

J gene: TRBJ1-2
clone size: -
V gene: TRBV5-4
D gene: -
CDR3 DNA: TGTGCCAGCAGCTTGGCCGAGACTTTCCATGGCTACACCTTC
CDR3 protein: CASSLAETFHGYTF

J gene: TRBJ1-6
clone size: -
V gene: TRBV6-5
D gene: -
CDR3 DNA: TGTGCCAGCAGGGACGGTGTTTATTCACCCCTCCACTTT
CDR3 protein: CASRDGVYSPLHF

J gene: TRBJ1-3
clone size: -
V gene: TRBV5-6
D gene: -
CDR3 DNA: TGTGCCAGCAGCTTGGGCCGGTGGGCGCGCCTCTCTGGAAACACCATATATTTT
CDR3 protein: CASSLGRWARLSGNTIYF

J gene: TRBJ2-7
clone size: -
V gene: TRBV4-1
D gene: -
CDR3 DNA: TGCGCCAGCAGCCAATTAATGAGCGAGCAGTACTTC
CDR3 protein: CASSQLMSEQYF

J gene: TRBJ2-7
clone size: -
V gene: TRBV5-4
D gene: -
CDR3 DNA: TGTGCCAGCAGCTCTCTTGACAGGAAATACGAGCAGTACTTC
CDR3 protein: CASSSLDRKYEQYF

J gene: TRBJ2-2
clone size: -
V gene: TRBV9
D gene: -
CDR3 DNA: TGTGCCAGCAGCCCTTCGACGGGGGAAACCGGGGAGCTGTTTTTT
CDR3 protein: CASSPSTGETGELFF

J gene: TRBJ1-1
clone size: -
V gene: TRBV7-3
D gene: -
CDR3 DNA: TGTGCCAGCAGCTTATCTCCCATGAACACTGAAGCTTTCTTT
CDR3 protein: CASSLSPMNTEAFF

J gene: TRBJ1-1
clone size: -
V gene: TRBV9
D gene: -
CDR3 DNA: TGTGCCAGCAGCGTCACAGGGACCACCACTGAAGCTTTCTTT
CDR3 protein: CASSVTGTTTEAFF

J gene: TRBJ1-5
clone size: -
V gene: TRBV4-2
D gene: TRBD1
CDR3 DNA: TGTGCCAGCAGCCAAGGGGACAGGGATCACCAGCCCCAGCATTTT
CDR3 protein: CASSQGDRDHQPQHF

J gene: TRBJ1-5
clone size: -
V gene: TRBV9
D gene: TRBD1
CDR3 DNA: TGTGCCAGCAGCGGGACAGGGGGAAGCAATCAGCCCCAGCATTTT
CDR3 protein: CASSGTGGSNQPQHF

J gene: TRBJ2-3
clone size: -
V gene: TRBV6-5
D gene: -
CDR3 DNA: TGTGCCAGCAGTTACGGACCCCGCGCAGATACGCAGTATTTT
CDR3 protein: CASSYGPRADTQYF

J gene: TRBJ1-4
clone size: -
V gene: TRBV7-9
D gene: -
CDR3 DNA: TGTGCCAGCAGGTTCGGTGGAAATGAAAAACTGTTTTTT
CDR3 protein: CASRFGGNEKLFF

J gene: TRBJ2-7
clone size: -
V gene: TRBV10-3
D gene: TRBD1
CDR3 DNA: TGTGCCATCAGTGAACCGGGACAGTCCTACGAGCAGTACTTC
CDR3 protein: CAISEPGQSYEQYF

J gene: TRBJ2-5
clone size: -
V gene: TRBV5-8
D gene: -
CDR3 DNA: TGTGCCAGCAGCTCGAACAAAGAGACCCAGTACTTC
CDR3 protein: CASSSNKETQYF

J gene: TRBJ1-5
clone size: -
V gene: TRBV10-3
D gene: -
CDR3 DNA: TGTGCCATCAGTGAGTCACTGCGAGGGCCCCAGCATTTT
CDR3 protein: CAISESLRGPQHF

J gene: TRBJ2-1
clone size: -
V gene: TRBV6-6
D gene: -
CDR3 DNA: TGTGCCAGCAGGGACGACTACAATGAGCAGTTCTTC
CDR3 protein: CASRDDYNEQFF

J gene: TRBJ1-1
clone size: -
V gene: TRBV14
D gene: -
CDR3 DNA: TGTGCCAGCAGCCAAGGCTTTTCCCACAACACTGAAGCTTTCTTT
CDR3 protein: CASSQGFSHNTEAFF

J gene: TRBJ1-1
clone size: -
V gene: TRBV28
D gene: -
CDR3 DNA: TGTGCCAGCAGCCCTCGGGGCCGTAGGGTGAACACTGAAGCTTTCTTT
CDR3 protein: CASSPRGRRVNTEAFF

J gene: TRBJ2-3
clone size: -
V gene: TRBV9
D gene: -
CDR3 DNA: TGTGCCAGCAGCGTAGTGGCAGCGAACACAGATACGCAGTATTTT
CDR3 protein: CASSVVAANTDTQYF

J gene: TRBJ1-1
clone size: -
V gene: TRBV12-3/TRBV12-4
D gene: -
CDR3 DNA: TGTGCCAGCAGTTTAGTGGGGTTCACTGAAGCTTTCTTT
CDR3 protein: CASSLVGFTEAFF

J gene: TRBJ1-1
clone size: -
V gene: TRBV24-1
D gene: -
CDR3 DNA: TGTGCCACCAGTCTTGGCACTGAAGCTTTCTTT
CDR3 protein: CATSLGTEAFF

J gene: TRBJ2-7
clone size: once
V gene: TRBV18
D gene: -
CDR3 DNA: TGTGCCAGCTCACAGGACAGCTCCTACGAGCAGTACTTC
CDR3 protein: CASSQDSSYEQYF

J gene: TRBJ2-2
clone size: -
V gene: TRBV9
D gene: -
CDR3 DNA: TGTGCCAGCAGCCGAACCGGGGAGCTGTTTTTT
CDR3 protein: CASSRTGELFF

J gene: TRBJ1-2
clone size: -
V gene: TRBV10-3
D gene: -
CDR3 DNA: TGTGCCATCAGTGAATCGGGTTCCTATGGCTACACCTTC
CDR3 protein: CAISESGSYGYTF

J gene: TRBJ2-1
clone size: -
V gene: TRBV4-2
D gene: TRBD2
CDR3 DNA: TGTGCCAGCAGCCAAGATGGCGGGGGGATCTACAATGAGCAGTTCTTC
CDR3 protein: CASSQDGGGIYNEQFF

J gene: TRBJ2-3
clone size: once
V gene: TRBV12-3/TRBV12-4
D gene: -
CDR3 DNA: TGTGCCAGCAGTCCCTACTCGGGCGGTACGCAGTATTTT
CDR3 protein: CASSPYSGGTQYF

J gene: TRBJ2-1
clone size: -
V gene: TRBV7-8
D gene: -
CDR3 DNA: TGTGCCAGCAGCCTCCCTCCCGGGACATCCTACAATGAGCAGTTCTTC
CDR3 protein: CASSLPPGTSYNEQFF

J gene: TRBJ1-4
clone size: once
V gene: TRBV27
D gene: TRBD1
CDR3 DNA: TGTGCCAGCAGTATACAGGGGCCGAATGGGGAAAAACTGTTTTTT
CDR3 protein: CASSIQGPNGEKLFF

J gene: TRBJ1-2
clone size: -
V gene: TRBV12-3/TRBV12-4
D gene: -
CDR3 DNA: TGTGCCAGCAGTTTGGGTCCTGGCTACACCTTC
CDR3 protein: CASSLGPGYTF

J gene: TRBJ2-7
clone size: -
V gene: TRBV6-5
D gene: TRBD1
CDR3 DNA: TGTGCCAGCAAGATATGGGAGACAGGGCTCTACGAGCAGTACTTC
CDR3 protein: CASKIWETGLYEQYF

J gene: TRBJ2-7
clone size: -
V gene: TRBV7-2
D gene: TRBD2
CDR3 DNA: TGTGCCAGCAGCTTAGCGCGGACTAGCGGGAGGGCCCCCGAATTC
CDR3 protein: CASSLARTSGRAPEF

J gene: TRBJ1-1
clone size: -
V gene: TRBV24-1
D gene: TRBD1
CDR3 DNA: TGTGCCACCTCAGGGGGACATCCGAACACTGAAGCTTTCTTT
CDR3 protein: CATSGGHPNTEAFF

J gene: TRBJ2-2
clone size: -
V gene: TRBV27
D gene: TRBD2
CDR3 DNA: TGTGCCAGCAGCGAGATGGGACTAGCGGGATGGAACACCGGGGAGCTGTTTTTT
CDR3 protein: CASSEMGLAGWNTGELFF

J gene: TRBJ2-5
clone size: -
V gene: TRBV10-3
D gene: -
CDR3 DNA: TGTGCCATCAGTGAGTGGCGGCGTGGTGAGACCCAGTACTTC
CDR3 protein: CAISEWRRGETQYF

J gene: TRBJ2-2
clone size: -
V gene: TRBV18
D gene: -
CDR3 DNA: TGTGCCAGCTCACCACCTAATGGACCCGGGGAGCTGTTTTTT
CDR3 protein: CASSPPNGPGELFF